A selection of T cell receptor beta chains follows, all from one sample in a study of T-cell reconstitution after alpha-beta-depleted transplantation in children. TCRdb fed the PCR reads into MiXCR, producing one record per CDR3 protein. The table shows 150,000 to 250,000 distinct CDR3 sequences, with roughly 6% occurring only once. The sequenced sample was PBMCs, obtained before TCRalphabeta/CD19-depleted stem cell transplant. The receptors originated from a girl under three years old with combined immunodeficiency, due to receive a stem cell transplant. Each CDR3 is given with its conserved first and last residue. The order of the fields is V gene, J gene, CDR3 length, clone size, D gene, CDR3 DNA, CDR3 protein. A D gene is named only where the DNA matches it firmly. Expanded clones get a size class; other rows say once, few or many, or leave the size out.

TRBV6-2/TRBV6-3	TRBJ2-5	16	-	-	TGTGCCAGCAGTTACGACCTCGTGGGGTACCAAGAGACCCAGTACTTC	CASSYDLVGYQETQYF
TRBV7-2	TRBJ2-2	16	many	-	TGTGCCAGCATCCTGATCTGGGACTTCTACACCGGGGAGCTGTTTTTT	CASILIWDFYTGELFF
TRBV9	TRBJ2-7	15	many	TRBD2	TGTGCCAGCAGCGTAGGTAGCGGGGGGGCCTACGAGCAGTACTTC	CASSVGSGGAYEQYF
TRBV5-1	TRBJ2-7	16	many	-	TGCGCCAGCAGTGTTAAATCGGGACTCCGGAACTACGAGCAGTACTTC	CASSVKSGLRNYEQYF
TRBV4-1	TRBJ2-7	16	many	TRBD2	TGCGCCAGCAGCCAAGACTCTGGACTAGCGGCCTACGAGCAGTACTTC	CASSQDSGLAAYEQYF
TRBV5-1	TRBJ2-7	15	many	TRBD2	TGCGCCAGCAGTTATAGCGGGGGTAGCTCCTACGAGCAGTACTTC	CASSYSGGSSYEQYF
TRBV27	TRBJ2-7	12	many	-	TGTGCCAGCAGCGTAACCCCCTACGAGCAGTACTTC	CASSVTPYEQYF
TRBV27	TRBJ2-7	17	many	-	TGTGCCAGCAGTTTAAGTCCGTTCGGCAGGGGCTCCTACGAGCAGTACTTC	CASSLSPFGRGSYEQYF
TRBV29-1	TRBJ2-1	12	many	-	TGCAGCGTTGTTACAGGCTACAATGAGCAGTTCTTC	CSVVTGYNEQFF
TRBV18	TRBJ2-5	19	many	TRBD1	TGTGCCAGCTCACCAAGGAGGACAGGGGGCGACCAGTACCAAGAGACCCAGTACTTC	CASSPRRTGGDQYQETQYF
TRBV4-3	TRBJ2-3	16	few	TRBD1	TGCGCCAGCAGCCAAGACCGGACAGGGGGCACAGATACGCAGTATTTT	CASSQDRTGGTDTQYF
TRBV12-3/TRBV12-4	TRBJ1-2	12	many	-	TGTGCCAGCAACCCACAAGGTTTGGGCTACACCTTC	CASNPQGLGYTF
TRBV12-3/TRBV12-4	TRBJ2-1	12	many	-	TGTGCCAGCAGTTTAGCTCTCAATGAGCAGTTCTTC	CASSLALNEQFF
TRBV5-5	TRBJ2-7	14	many	TRBD1	TGTGCCAGTTGGGGACAGGTGGAGACCTACGAGCAGTACTTC	CASWGQVETYEQYF
TRBV5-1	TRBJ2-1	15	many	-	TGCGCCAGCGCTACTGAGAGGGAGAGGGTCAATGAGCAGTTCTTC	CASATERERVNEQFF
TRBV20-1	TRBJ2-1	18	many	TRBD2	TGCAGTGCTAGCTCTTCTAGCGGGGTTTCCGTCTCCTACAATGAGCAGTTCTTC	CSASSSSGVSVSYNEQFF